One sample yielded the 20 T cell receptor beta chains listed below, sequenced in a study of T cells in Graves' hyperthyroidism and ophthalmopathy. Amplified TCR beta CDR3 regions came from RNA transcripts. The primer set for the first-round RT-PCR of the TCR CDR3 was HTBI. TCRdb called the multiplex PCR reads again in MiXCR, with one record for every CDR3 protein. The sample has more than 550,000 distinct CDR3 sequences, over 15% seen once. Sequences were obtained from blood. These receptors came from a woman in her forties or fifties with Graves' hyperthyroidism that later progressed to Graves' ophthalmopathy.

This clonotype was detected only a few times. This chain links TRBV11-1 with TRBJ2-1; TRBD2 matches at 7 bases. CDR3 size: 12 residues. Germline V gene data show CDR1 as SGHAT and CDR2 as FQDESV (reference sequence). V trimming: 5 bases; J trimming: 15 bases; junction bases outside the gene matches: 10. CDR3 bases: TGTGCCAGCAGCGGACTGGGAGGGATCTGGTTCTTC. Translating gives CASSGLGGIWFF.

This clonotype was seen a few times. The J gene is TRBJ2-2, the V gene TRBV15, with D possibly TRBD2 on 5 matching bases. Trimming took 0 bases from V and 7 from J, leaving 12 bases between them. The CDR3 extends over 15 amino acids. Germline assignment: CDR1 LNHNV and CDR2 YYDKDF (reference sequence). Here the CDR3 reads CATSRESGIGGELFF. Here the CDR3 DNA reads TGTGCCACCAGCAGAGAATCCGGGATTGGCGGGGAGCTGTTTTTT.

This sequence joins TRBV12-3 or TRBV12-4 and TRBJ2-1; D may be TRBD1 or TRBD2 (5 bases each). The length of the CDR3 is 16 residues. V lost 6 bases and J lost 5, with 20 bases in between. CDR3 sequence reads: CASSRSTGQRDNEQFF. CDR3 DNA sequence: TGTGCCAGCAGCCGTTCGACGGGGCAGAGAGACAATGAGCAGTTCTTC.

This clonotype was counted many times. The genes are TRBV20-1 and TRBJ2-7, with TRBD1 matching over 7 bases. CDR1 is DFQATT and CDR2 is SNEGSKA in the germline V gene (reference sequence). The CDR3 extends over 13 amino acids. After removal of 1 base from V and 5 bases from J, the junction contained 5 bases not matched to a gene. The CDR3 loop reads CSARGTGIDEQYF. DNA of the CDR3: TGCAGTGCTAGAGGGACAGGAATCGACGAGCAGTACTTC.

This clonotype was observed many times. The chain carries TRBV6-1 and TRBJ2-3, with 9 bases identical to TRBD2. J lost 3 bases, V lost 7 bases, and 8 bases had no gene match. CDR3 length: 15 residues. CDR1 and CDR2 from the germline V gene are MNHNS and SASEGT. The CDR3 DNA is TGTGCCAGCACTGTAGCGGGGGTTTCAACAGATACGCAGTATTTT. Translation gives CASTVAGVSTDTQYF.

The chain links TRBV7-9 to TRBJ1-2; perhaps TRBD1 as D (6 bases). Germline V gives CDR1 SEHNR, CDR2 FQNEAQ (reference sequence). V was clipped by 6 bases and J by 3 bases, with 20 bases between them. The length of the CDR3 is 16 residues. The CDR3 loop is CASRSFRDTTHYGYTF. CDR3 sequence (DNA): TGTGCCAGCAGGTCTTTCCGGGACACGACCCACTATGGCTACACCTTC.

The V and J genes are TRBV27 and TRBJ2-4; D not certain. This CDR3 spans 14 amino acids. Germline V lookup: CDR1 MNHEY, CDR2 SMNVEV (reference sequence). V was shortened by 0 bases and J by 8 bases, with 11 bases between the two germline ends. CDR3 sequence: CASSLSIQWDIQYF. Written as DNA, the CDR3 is TGTGCCAGCAGTTTATCGATACAGTGGGACATTCAGTACTTC.

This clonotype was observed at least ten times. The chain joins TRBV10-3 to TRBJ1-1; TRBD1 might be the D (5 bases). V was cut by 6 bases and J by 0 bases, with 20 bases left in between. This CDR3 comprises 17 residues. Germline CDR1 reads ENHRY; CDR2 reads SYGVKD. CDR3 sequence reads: CAIRMTVGGTVNTEAFF. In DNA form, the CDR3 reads TGTGCCATCAGGATGACAGTCGGGGGGACTGTGAACACTGAAGCTTTCTTT.

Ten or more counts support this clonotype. The DNA of the CDR3 is TGTGCCTGGACGGACAGTAACTCCTACAATGAGCAGTTCTTC. It codes for CAWTDSNSYNEQFF. The chain couples TRBV30 to TRBJ2-1; maybe TRBD1 (6 bases). Germline V CDR1 and CDR2: GTSNPN, SVGIG (reference sequence). With 4 bases removed from V and 0 bases from J, the gap between germline ends came to 10 bases. The CDR3 has 14 amino acids.

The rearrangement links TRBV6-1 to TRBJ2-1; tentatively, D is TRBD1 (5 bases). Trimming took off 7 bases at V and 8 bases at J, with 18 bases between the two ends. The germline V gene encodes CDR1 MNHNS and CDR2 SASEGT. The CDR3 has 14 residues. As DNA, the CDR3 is TGTGCCAGCAATACGTTAAGGGGTCGCGATGAGCAGTTCTTC. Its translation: CASNTLRGRDEQFF.

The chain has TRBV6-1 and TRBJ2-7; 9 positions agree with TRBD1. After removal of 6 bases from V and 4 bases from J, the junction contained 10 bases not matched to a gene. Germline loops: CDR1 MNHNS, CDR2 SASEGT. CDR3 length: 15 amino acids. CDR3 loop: CASSGRDRVVYEQYF. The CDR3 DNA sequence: TGTGCCAGCAGCGGTCGGGACAGGGTGGTGTACGAGCAGTACTTC.

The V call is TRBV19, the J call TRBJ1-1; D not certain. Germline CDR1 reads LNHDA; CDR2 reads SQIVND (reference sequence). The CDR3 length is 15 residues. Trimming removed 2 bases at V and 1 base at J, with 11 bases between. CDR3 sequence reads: CASSIRAHSNTEAFF. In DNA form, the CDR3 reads TGTGCCAGTAGTATACGGGCGCACTCGAACACTGAAGCTTTCTTT.

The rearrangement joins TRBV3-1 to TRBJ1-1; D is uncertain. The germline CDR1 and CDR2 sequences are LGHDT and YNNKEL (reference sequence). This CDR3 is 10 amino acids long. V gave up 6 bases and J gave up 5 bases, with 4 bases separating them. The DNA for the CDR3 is TGTGCCAGCAGGCGGACTGAAGCTTTCTTT. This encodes CASRRTEAFF.

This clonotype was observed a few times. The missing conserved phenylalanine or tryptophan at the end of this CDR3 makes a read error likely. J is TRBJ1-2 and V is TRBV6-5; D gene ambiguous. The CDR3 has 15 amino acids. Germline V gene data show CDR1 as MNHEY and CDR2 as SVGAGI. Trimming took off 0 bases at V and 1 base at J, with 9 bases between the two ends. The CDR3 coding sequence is TGTGCCAGCAGTTACTCCCTCGGAAATAACTATGGCTACACCTCC. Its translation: CASSYSLGNNYGYTS.

The CDR3 reads CASSPPGRRNEKLFF. In DNA form, the CDR3 reads TGTGCCAGCAGCCCACCCGGGAGAAGGAATGAAAAACTGTTTTTT. The V call is TRBV6-1, the J call TRBJ1-4, with unresolved D. The CDR3 is made up of 15 amino acids. V was pared by 6 bases and J by 5 bases, with 16 bases between. Germline V gene data show CDR1 as MNHNS and CDR2 as SASEGT.

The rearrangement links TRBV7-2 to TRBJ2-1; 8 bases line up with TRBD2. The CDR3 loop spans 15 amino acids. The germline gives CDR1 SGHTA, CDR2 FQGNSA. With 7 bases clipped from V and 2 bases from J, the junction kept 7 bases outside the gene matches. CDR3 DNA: TGTGCCAGCAAGAGATTAGCGGGGCCCTACAATGAGCAGTTCTTC. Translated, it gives CASKRLAGPYNEQFF.

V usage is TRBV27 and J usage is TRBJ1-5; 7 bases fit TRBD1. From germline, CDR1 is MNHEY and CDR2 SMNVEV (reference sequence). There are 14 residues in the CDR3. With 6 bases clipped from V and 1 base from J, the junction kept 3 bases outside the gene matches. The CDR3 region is CASRLQGSNQPQHF. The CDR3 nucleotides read TGTGCCAGCAGATTACAGGGGAGCAATCAGCCCCAGCATTTT.

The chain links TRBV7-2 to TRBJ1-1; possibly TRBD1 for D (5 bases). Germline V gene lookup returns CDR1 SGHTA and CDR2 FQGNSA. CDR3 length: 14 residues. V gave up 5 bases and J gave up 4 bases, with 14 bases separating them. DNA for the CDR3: TGTGCCAGCAGCCCGTTCGGGGGGAGCACTGAAGCTTTCTTT. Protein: CASSPFGGSTEAFF.

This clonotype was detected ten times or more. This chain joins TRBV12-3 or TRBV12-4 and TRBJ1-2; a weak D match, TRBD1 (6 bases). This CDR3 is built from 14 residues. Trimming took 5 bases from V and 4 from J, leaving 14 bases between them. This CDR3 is CASSPLTGAYGYTF. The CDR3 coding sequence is TGTGCCAGCAGTCCTCTGACAGGCGCCTATGGCTACACCTTC.

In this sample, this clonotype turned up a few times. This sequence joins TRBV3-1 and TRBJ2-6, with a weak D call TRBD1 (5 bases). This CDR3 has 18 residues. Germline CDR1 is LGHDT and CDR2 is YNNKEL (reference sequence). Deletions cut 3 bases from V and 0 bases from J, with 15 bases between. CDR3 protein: CASSQQPQVPSGANVLTF. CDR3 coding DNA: TGTGCCAGCAGCCAGCAACCACAGGTTCCCTCTGGGGCCAACGTCCTGACTTTC. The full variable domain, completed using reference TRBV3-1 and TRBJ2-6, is DTAVSQTPKYLVTQMGNDKSIKCEQNLGHDTMYWYKQDSKKFLKIMFSYNNKELIINETVPNRFSPKSPDKAHLNLHINSLELGDSAVYFCASSQQPQVPSGANVLTFGAGSRLTVL.